Listed below are T cell receptor beta chains from one sample, sequenced in a study of shared clonotypes between healthy human individuals. Repertoires were generated with immunoSEQ multiplex PCR, while TCRdb's copy carries only in-frame clones and drops some. The sample lists some 740,000 clones, around 92% occurring once. Specimen: naive CD8+ T cells sorted from blood. These receptors were collected from a man aged 25-40 years in good health. Both conserved end residues are part of each CDR3. The order of the fields is D gene, J gene, clone size, V gene, CDR3 length, CDR3 protein, CDR3 DNA. A D gene is named only where the DNA matches it firmly. Size is stated for part of the rows, as once, few or many counts, or as a class when the clone is expanded.

>.|TRBJ2-7|.|TRBV27|15
CASSTSGAEVYEQYF
TGTGCCAGCAGTACTTCCGGGGCTGAGGTCTACGAGCAGTACTTC
>.|TRBJ2-7|.|TRBV10-3|14
CAIYNHSGAYEQYF
TGTGCCATCTACAACCACAGCGGAGCATACGAGCAGTACTTC
>TRBD1|TRBJ1-5|.|TRBV7-2|16
CASSPYRGIGNQPQHF
TGTGCCAGCAGTCCCTACAGGGGGATTGGCAATCAGCCCCAGCATTTT
>TRBD1|TRBJ2-7|.|TRBV5-4|14
CASSATGIKDEQYF
TGTGCCAGCAGCGCGACAGGGATCAAGGACGAGCAGTACTTC
>.|TRBJ2-1|.|TRBV9|13
CASSADSYNEQFF
TGTGCCAGCAGCGCGGACTCTTACAATGAGCAGTTCTTC
>TRBD1|TRBJ2-2|.|TRBV5-6|16
CASSYRTGGYTGELFF
TGTGCCAGCAGCTACCGGACAGGGGGATACACCGGGGAGCTGTTTTTT
>TRBD2|TRBJ2-1|.|TRBV6-4|15
CASSGASGSHNEQFF
TGTGCCAGCAGTGGGGCTAGCGGGAGTCACAATGAGCAGTTCTTC
>.|TRBJ2-3|.|TRBV4-1|17
CASSQVGGGEGRDTQYF
TGCGCCAGCAGCCAAGTTGGAGGGGGCGAAGGTAGAGATACGCAGTATTTT
>.|TRBJ2-7|.|TRBV5-4|13
CASSLASTYEQYF
TGTGCCAGCAGCTTAGCGTCGACCTACGAGCAGTACTTC
>.|TRBJ2-3|.|TRBV5-1|15
CASSETGPQADTQYF
TGCGCCAGCAGTGAGACGGGACCGCAGGCAGATACGCAGTATTTT
>.|TRBJ2-5|.|TRBV5-5|14
CASSQTGYQETQYF
TGTGCCAGCAGCCAAACTGGGTACCAAGAGACCCAGTACTTC
>.|TRBJ2-5|.|TRBV7-9|15
CASSSGADVEETQYF
TGTGCCAGCAGCTCAGGGGCAGATGTGGAAGAGACCCAGTACTTC
>TRBD2|TRBJ2-3|.|TRBV7-8|16
CASSPRLAGALDTQYF
TGTGCCAGCAGCCCAAGATTAGCGGGAGCCCTAGATACGCAGTATTTT
>.|TRBJ2-7|.|TRBV5-4|13
CASSLDRADEQYF
TGTGCCAGCAGCTTGGACAGAGCCGACGAGCAGTACTTC
>TRBD1|TRBJ2-5|.|TRBV2|16
CASRDYRGPRRETQYF
TGTGCCAGCAGAGATTACAGGGGGCCTAGAAGGGAGACCCAGTACTTC
>TRBD2|TRBJ2-1|.|TRBV2|14
CASTGGREGYEQFF
TGTGCCAGCACCGGGGGGCGGGAGGGCTATGAGCAGTTCTTC
>.|TRBJ2-7|.|TRBV15|18
CATSRAGYDSHLSYEQYF
TGTGCCACCAGCAGAGCGGGATACGACAGCCATCTCTCCTACGAGCAGTACTTC
>TRBD2|TRBJ2-1|.|TRBV11-2|16
CASSLVGAGGGNEQFF
TGTGCCAGCAGCTTAGTTGGAGCGGGAGGTGGAAATGAGCAGTTCTTC
>TRBD1|TRBJ2-7|.|TRBV11-2|12
CASSPLGTGIYF
TGTGCCAGCAGCCCACTAGGGACAGGGATCTACTTC
>TRBD1|TRBJ1-4|few|TRBV9|15
CASSVEDRFNEKLFF
TGTGCCAGCAGCGTAGAGGACAGGTTTAATGAAAAACTGTTTTTT
>TRBD2|TRBJ2-1|.|TRBV28|17
CASTDKDGASGYNEQFF
TGTGCCAGCACCGATAAGGACGGCGCTAGCGGATACAATGAGCAGTTCTTC